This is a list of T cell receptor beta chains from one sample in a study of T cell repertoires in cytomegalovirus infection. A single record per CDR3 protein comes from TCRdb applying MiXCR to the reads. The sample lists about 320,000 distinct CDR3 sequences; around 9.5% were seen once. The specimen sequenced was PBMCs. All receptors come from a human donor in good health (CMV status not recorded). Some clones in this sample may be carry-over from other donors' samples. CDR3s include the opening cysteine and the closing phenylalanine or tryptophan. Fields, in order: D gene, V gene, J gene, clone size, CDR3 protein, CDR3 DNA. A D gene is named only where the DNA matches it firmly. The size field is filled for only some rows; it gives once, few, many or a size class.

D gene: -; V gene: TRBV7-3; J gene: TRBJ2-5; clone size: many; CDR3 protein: CASGRSNRETQYF; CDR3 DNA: TGTGCCAGCGGCCGGAGTAACCGGGAGACCCAGTACTTC
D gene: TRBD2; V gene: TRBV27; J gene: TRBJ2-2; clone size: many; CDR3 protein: CASSRTSGISTGELFF; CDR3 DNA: TGTGCCAGCAGTAGGACTAGCGGGATTAGCACCGGGGAGCTGTTTTTT
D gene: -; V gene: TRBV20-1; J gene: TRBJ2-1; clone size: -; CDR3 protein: CSARPRGRWLEQFF; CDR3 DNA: TGCAGTGCTAGACCCCGGGGGAGGTGGCTTGAGCAGTTCTTC
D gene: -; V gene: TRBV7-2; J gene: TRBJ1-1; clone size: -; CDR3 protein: CASSFVRSGSEAFF; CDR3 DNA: TGTGCCAGCAGCTTTGTACGATCGGGGTCTGAAGCTTTCTTT
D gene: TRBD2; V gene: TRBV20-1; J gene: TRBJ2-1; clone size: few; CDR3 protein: CSAAATSGSPNEQFF; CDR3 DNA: TGCAGTGCTGCCGCGACTAGCGGGAGTCCCAATGAGCAGTTCTTC
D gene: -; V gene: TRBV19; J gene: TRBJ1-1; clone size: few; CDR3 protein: CASTPSWVDTEAFF; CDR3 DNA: TGTGCCAGTACCCCGTCGTGGGTAGACACTGAAGCTTTCTTT
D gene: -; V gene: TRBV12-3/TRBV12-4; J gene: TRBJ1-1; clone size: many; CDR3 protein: CASSFVNTEAFF; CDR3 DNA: TGTGCCAGCAGTTTTGTCAACACTGAAGCTTTCTTT
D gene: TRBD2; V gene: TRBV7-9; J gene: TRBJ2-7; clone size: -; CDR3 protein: CASSSWTSGRISSYEQYF; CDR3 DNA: TGTGCCAGCAGCTCTTGGACTAGCGGGAGAATTAGCTCCTACGAGCAGTACTTC
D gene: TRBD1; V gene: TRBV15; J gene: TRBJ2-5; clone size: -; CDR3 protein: CATSRPGQGSETQYF; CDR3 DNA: TGTGCCACCAGCAGACCGGGACAGGGGTCCGAGACCCAGTACTTC
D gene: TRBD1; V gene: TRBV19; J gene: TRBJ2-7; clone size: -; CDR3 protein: CASSNPGQGRDYEQYF; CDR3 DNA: TGTGCCAGTAGTAACCCCGGACAGGGTCGGGACTACGAGCAGTACTTC
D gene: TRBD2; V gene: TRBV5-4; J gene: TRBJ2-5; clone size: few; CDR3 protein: CASSSGAGGGKTQYF; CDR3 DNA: TGTGCCAGCAGTTCAGGAGCGGGGGGAGGAAAGACCCAGTACTTC
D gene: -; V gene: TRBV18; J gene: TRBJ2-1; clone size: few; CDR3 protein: CASSPPGLHEQFF; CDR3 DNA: TGTGCCAGCTCACCCCCAGGCCTCCATGAGCAGTTCTTC
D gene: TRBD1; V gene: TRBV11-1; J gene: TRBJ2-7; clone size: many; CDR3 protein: CASSRPGQLSYEQYF; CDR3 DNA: TGTGCCAGCAGCCGGCCGGGACAGCTCTCCTACGAGCAGTACTTC
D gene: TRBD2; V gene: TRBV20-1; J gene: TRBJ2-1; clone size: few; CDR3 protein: CSAYPGLALEQFF; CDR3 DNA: TGCAGTGCTTACCCGGGACTAGCGTTAGAGCAGTTCTTC
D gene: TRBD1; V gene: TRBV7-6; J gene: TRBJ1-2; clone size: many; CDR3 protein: CASSPPGQGNYGYTF; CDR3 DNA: TGTGCCAGCAGCCCTCCGGGACAGGGGAACTATGGCTACACCTTC
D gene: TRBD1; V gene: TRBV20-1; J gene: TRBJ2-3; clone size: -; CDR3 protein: CSASRDRVTDTQYF; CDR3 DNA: TGCAGTGCTAGCCGGGACAGGGTCACAGATACGCAGTATTTT
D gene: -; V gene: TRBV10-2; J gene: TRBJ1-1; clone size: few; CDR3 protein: CASRGYQNTEAFF; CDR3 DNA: TGCGCCAGCAGGGGGTACCAAAACACTGAAGCTTTCTTT
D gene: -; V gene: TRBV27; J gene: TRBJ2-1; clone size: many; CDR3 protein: CASSLEPNYNEQFF; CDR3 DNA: TGTGCCAGCAGTTTAGAGCCTAATTACAATGAGCAGTTCTTC
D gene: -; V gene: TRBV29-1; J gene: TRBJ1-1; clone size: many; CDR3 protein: CSVTGPGEGWSTEAFF; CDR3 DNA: TGCAGCGTCACGGGTCCGGGAGAGGGGTGGAGCACTGAAGCTTTCTTT
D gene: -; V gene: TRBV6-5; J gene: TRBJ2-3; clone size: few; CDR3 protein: CASKQGQIRYTQYF; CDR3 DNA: TGTGCCAGCAAGCAGGGGCAGATTCGGTATACGCAGTATTTT
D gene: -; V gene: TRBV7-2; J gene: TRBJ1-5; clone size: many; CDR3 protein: CASSLGPWSNQPQHF; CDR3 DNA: TGTGCCAGCAGCTTGGGTCCTTGGAGCAATCAGCCCCAGCATTTT
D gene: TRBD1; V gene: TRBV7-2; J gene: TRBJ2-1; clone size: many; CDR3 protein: CASSLRDRVVNEQFF; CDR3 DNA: TGTGCCAGCAGCTTAAGGGACAGGGTGGTCAATGAGCAGTTCTTC
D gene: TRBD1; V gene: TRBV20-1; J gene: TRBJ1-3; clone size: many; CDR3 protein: CSARGGTGREGNTIYF; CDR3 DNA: TGCAGTGCTAGAGGCGGGACAGGAAGAGAAGGAAACACCATATATTTT
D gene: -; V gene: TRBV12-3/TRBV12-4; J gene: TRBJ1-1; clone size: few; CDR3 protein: CASSLLGAAAKAFF; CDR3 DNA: TGTGCCAGCAGTTTATTGGGGGCCGCAGCAAAAGCTTTCTTT
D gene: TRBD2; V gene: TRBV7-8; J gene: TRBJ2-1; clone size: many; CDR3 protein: CASSPPRGASGDNEQFF; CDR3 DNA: TGTGCCAGCAGCCCGCCCCGGGGGGCTAGCGGGGACAATGAGCAGTTCTTC
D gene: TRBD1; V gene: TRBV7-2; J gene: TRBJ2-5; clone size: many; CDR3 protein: CASSSGQGQETQYF; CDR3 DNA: TGTGCCAGCAGCTCTGGACAGGGCCAAGAGACCCAGTACTTC
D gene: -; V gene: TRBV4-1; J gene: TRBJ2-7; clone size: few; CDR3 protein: CASSQDHVRGAYEQYF; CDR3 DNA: TGCGCCAGCAGCCAAGATCACGTGCGGGGAGCTTACGAGCAGTACTTC
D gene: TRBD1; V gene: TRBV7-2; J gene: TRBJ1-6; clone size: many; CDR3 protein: CASSSLTGDNSPLHF; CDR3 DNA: TGTGCCAGCAGCTCCTTGACAGGGGATAATTCACCCCTCCACTTT
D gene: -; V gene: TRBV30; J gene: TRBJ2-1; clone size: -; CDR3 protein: CAWGWGEQFF; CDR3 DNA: TGTGCCTGGGGGTGGGGTGAGCAGTTCTTC
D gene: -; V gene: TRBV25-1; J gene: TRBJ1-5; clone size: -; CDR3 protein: CASSDTLGNQPQHF; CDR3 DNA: TGTGCCAGCAGTGACACTCTGGGCAATCAGCCCCAGCATTTT
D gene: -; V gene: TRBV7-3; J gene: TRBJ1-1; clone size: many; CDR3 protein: CASSLERETEAFF; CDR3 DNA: TGTGCCAGCAGCTTAGAAAGGGAAACTGAAGCTTTCTTT
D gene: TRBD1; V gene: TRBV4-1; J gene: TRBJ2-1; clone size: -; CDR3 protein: CASSQDRTGEGSFSSYNEQFF; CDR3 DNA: TGCGCCAGCAGCCAAGATCGGACAGGGGAAGGTTCCTTTAGCTCCTACAATGAGCAGTTCTTC
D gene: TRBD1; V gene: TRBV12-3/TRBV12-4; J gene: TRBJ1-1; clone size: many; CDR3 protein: CASSRTGRKNTEAFF; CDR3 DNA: TGTGCCAGCAGCAGGACAGGGCGGAAAAACACTGAAGCTTTCTTT
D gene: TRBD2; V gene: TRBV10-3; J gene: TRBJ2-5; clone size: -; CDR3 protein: CAISEGVAGATYQETQYF; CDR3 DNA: TGTGCCATCAGTGAGGGGGTAGCGGGGGCCACGTACCAAGAGACCCAGTACTTC
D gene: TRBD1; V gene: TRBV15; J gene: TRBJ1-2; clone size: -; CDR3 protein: CATSRDKAGGNGYTF; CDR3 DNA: TGTGCCACCAGCAGAGATAAGGCAGGGGGTAATGGCTACACCTTC
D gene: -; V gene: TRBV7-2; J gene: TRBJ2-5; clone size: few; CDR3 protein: CASSDRITSFETQYF; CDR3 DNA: TGTGCCAGCAGCGACCGGATAACTAGCTTTGAGACCCAGTACTTC
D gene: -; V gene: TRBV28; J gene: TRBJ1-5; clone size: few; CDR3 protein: CASRPKLRGPQHF; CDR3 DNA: TGTGCCAGCAGACCTAAACTCAGGGGGCCCCAGCATTTT
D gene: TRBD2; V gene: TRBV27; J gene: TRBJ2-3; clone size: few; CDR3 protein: CASSSPGLARDTQYF; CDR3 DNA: TGTGCCAGCAGTTCTCCGGGACTAGCGAGAGATACGCAGTATTTT
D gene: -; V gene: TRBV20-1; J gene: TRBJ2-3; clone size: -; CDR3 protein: CSARGWDPTDTQYF; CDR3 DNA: TGCAGTGCTAGAGGGTGGGATCCTACAGATACGCAGTATTTT
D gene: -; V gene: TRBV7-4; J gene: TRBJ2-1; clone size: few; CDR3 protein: CASSKSGANEQFF; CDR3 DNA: TGTGCCAGCAGCAAATCTGGGGCCAATGAGCAGTTCTTC
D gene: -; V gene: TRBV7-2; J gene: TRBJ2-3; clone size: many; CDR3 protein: CASSLGWPYLEDTQYF; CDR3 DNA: TGTGCCAGCAGCTTAGGGTGGCCCTATCTCGAAGATACGCAGTATTTT
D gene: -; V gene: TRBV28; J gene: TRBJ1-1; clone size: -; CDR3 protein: CVSTRGGTEAFF; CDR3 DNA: TGTGTCAGCACCCGGGGTGGAACTGAAGCTTTCTTT
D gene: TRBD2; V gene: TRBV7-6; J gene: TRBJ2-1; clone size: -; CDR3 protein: CASSFPGRANEQFF; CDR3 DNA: TGTGCCAGCAGCTTCCCCGGGAGGGCGAATGAGCAGTTCTTC
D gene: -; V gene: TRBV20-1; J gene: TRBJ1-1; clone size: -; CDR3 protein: CRSSGTEAFF; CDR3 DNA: TGCAGGAGCTCGGGGACTGAAGCTTTCTTT
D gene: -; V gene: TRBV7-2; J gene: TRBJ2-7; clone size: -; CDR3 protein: CASSLVVGAASSYEQYF; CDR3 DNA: TGTGCCAGCAGCTTAGTGGTCGGGGCAGCGAGCTCCTACGAGCAGTACTTC
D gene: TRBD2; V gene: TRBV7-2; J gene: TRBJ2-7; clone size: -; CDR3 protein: CASSPGGGALDEQYF; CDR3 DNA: TGTGCCAGCAGCCCCGGGGGGGGGGCCCTCGACGAGCAGTACTTC
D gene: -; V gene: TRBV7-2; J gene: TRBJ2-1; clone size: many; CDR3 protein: CASSLILGDEQFF; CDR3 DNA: TGTGCCAGCAGCTTAATTCTGGGAGACGAGCAGTTCTTC
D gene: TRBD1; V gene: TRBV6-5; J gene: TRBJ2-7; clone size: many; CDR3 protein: CASSYTRTGFSSYEQYF; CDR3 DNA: TGTGCCAGCAGTTACACGAGGACAGGTTTTTCCTCCTACGAGCAGTACTTC